Below, 3 T cell receptor beta chains from the same sample are listed, as sequenced in a study of blood T cell repertoires in COVID-19. Clones were sequenced by immunoSEQ multiplex PCR, and TCRdb holds only the in-frame ones, with some missing. The sample yields about 210,000 clones, 80% seen once. Sequenced input: peripheral blood. The receptors shown here come from a man in his sixties with acute or convalescent COVID-19.

This chain links TRBV10-3 with TRBJ1-1; 7 nucleotides agree with TRBD1. This CDR3 contains 16 residues. V lost 6 bases to trimming and J lost 4 bases; unmatched junction nucleotides: 14. Germline CDR1 is ENHRY and CDR2 is SYGVKD. The DNA of the CDR3 is TGTGCCATCAGGAACAAACAGGGGTCTTCGGGCACTGAAGCTTTCTTT. Translated, it gives CAIRNKQGSSGTEAFF.

The V call is TRBV13, the J call TRBJ2-1; TRBD2 aligns across 12 bases. The CDR3 sequence is 19 residues long. With V trimmed by 5 bases and J by 0 bases, 11 bases remained unmatched. Germline CDR1 and CDR2: PRHDT and FYEKMQ (reference sequence). The CDR3 coding sequence is TGTGCCAGCAGCATGCCGGGACTAGCGGGCCTTAGCTCCTACAATGAGCAGTTCTTC. Residues: CASSMPGLAGLSSYNEQFF.

This clone has only a few counts. J is TRBJ1-3 and V is TRBV7-7; TRBD1 agrees at 7 bases. CDR1 is SSHAT, CDR2 FNYEAQ, per germline (reference sequence). The CDR3 loop spans 12 amino acids. Trimming removed 3 bases from V and 14 bases from J; junction bases left unmatched: 7. The CDR3 DNA is TGTGCCAGCAGCTTCCGACAGGGTGGTGTATATTTT. This sequence encodes CASSFRQGGVYF. Full variable domain (rest looked up from reference TRBV7-7 and TRBJ1-3): GAGVSQSPRYKVTKRGQDVTLRCDPISSHATLYWYQQALGQGPEFLTYFNYEAQPDKSGLPSDRFSAERPEGSISTLTIQRTEQRDSAMYRCASSFRQGGVYFGEGSWLTVV.